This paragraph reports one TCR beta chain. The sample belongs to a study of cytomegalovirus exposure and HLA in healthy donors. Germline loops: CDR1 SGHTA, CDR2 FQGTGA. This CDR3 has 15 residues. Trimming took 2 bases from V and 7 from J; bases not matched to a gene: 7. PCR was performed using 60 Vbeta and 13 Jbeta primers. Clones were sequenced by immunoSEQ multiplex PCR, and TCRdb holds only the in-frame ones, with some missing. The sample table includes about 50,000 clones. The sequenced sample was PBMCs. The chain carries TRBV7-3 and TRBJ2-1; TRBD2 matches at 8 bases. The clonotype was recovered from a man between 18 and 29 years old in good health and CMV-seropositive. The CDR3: CASSLPAGEANEQFF. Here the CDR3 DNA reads TGTGCCAGCAGCTTACCAGCGGGAGAAGCAAATGAGCAGTTCTTC.